This passage covers 28 T cell receptor beta chains from one sample sequenced in a study of T-cell reconstitution after alpha-beta-depleted transplantation in children. Unique molecular identifiers were built into the TCRbeta library. Each CDR3 protein is one row after TCRdb ran MiXCR on the PCR reads. The data contain roughly 500,000 distinct CDR3 sequences, around a third of them seen just once; the ten biggest clones take up 2% to 3%. Specimen: PBMCs from the stem cell graft donor, collected from the stem cell graft. Receptors originate from a human donor who donated a stem cell graft to a child with aplastic anemia.

The chain carries TRBV19 and TRBJ2-7, with 7 bases fitting TRBD1. CDR1 is LNHDA and CDR2 is SQIVND in the germline V gene (reference sequence). J gave up 7 bases and V 5 bases, and 11 bases lay outside the gene matches. CDR3 length: 14 residues. The CDR3 sequence: CASSAAAGTDEQYF. The DNA of the CDR3 is TGTGCCAGTAGTGCAGCAGCCGGGACAGATGAGCAGTACTTC.

The rearrangement joins TRBV7-2 to TRBJ1-6; D not resolved. From germline, CDR1 is SGHTA and CDR2 FQGNSA. The V gene lost 4 bases and the J gene lost 12 bases, with 10 bases spanning the gap. The CDR3 runs to 12 residues. This chain's CDR3 is CASSSDSRPLHF. The CDR3 nucleotides read TGTGCCAGCAGCTCTGATAGTAGACCCCTCCACTTT.

This clonotype has a handful of counts. V is TRBV7-9 and J is TRBJ2-5, with D perhaps TRBD2 (6 bases). The CDR3 loop spans 16 amino acids. Germline-derived CDR1 and CDR2 are SEHNR and FQNEAQ (reference sequence). Trimming pared 1 base from V and 7 bases from J, leaving 19 bases between. CDR3 nucleotides: TGTGCCAGCAGCTTAGGAGGGTTTAGGGAAGCGGGGACCCAGTACTTC. Its protein product is CASSLGGFREAGTQYF.

The chain is built from TRBV19 and TRBJ1-2; D gene unclear. CDR1 is LNHDA and CDR2 is SQIVND in the germline V gene (reference sequence). V was shortened by 10 bases and J by 1 base, with 10 bases between the two germline ends. CDR3 length equals 12 residues. Here the CDR3 reads CATTFGNYGYTF. In DNA form, the CDR3 reads TGTGCCACGACGTTTGGTAACTATGGCTACACCTTC.

This clonotype has a handful of counts. The chain recombines TRBV10-3 with TRBJ2-1; D unresolved. The CDR3 loop spans 14 amino acids. Trimming took 0 bases from V and 3 from J, leaving 6 bases between them. CDR1 is ENHRY, CDR2 SYGVKD, per germline. CDR3 nucleotides: TGTGCCATCAGTGAGTCAGGTGACTACAATGAGCAGTTCTTC. Its protein is CAISESGDYNEQFF.

The rearrangement uses TRBV5-4 and TRBJ2-6, with D possibly matching TRBD2 (5 bases). V was trimmed by 2 bases and J by 10 bases, leaving 16 bases between them. This CDR3 contains 15 residues. Germline loops: CDR1 SGHNT, CDR2 YYREEE (reference sequence). The CDR3 DNA reads TGTGCCAGCAGCTTCGCGGACTCGCTTGGAAACGTCCTGACTTTC. Translated, it gives CASSFADSLGNVLTF.

This clonotype has ten or more counts. This chain links TRBV12-3 or TRBV12-4 with TRBJ2-5; D uncertain. Trimming pared 6 bases from V and 2 bases from J, leaving 10 bases between. The length of the CDR3 is 13 residues. In DNA form, the CDR3 reads TGTGCCAGCAGCCCCCGTGGGCAAGAGACCCAGTACTTC. Translating gives CASSPRGQETQYF.

V usage is TRBV2 and J usage is TRBJ2-7; D is possibly TRBD1 (6 bases). V was pared by 8 bases and J by 5 bases, with 16 bases between. Looked up from germline, CDR1 is SNHLY and CDR2 is FYNNEI. The CDR3 spans 13 residues. The CDR3 is CASGGTTGDEQYV. The CDR3, as DNA: TGTGCCAGCGGCGGCACGACAGGTGACGAGCAGTACGTC.

The J gene is TRBJ1-2, the V gene TRBV25-1; TRBD1 might be the D (5 bases). Trimming shortened V by 2 bases and J by 7 bases, and 11 bases separated the two germline ends. Germline V gives CDR1 MGHDK, CDR2 SYGVNS. The CDR3 is made up of 13 amino acids. CDR3 sequence (DNA): TGTGCCAGCAGTGAAAACTGGGGCGGTGGCTACACCTTC. It codes for CASSENWGGGYTF.

The chain is built from TRBV6-4 and TRBJ1-5; D unresolved. Between the trimmed V and J ends, which lost 6 bases and 0 bases, there was a span of 12 bases. From germline, CDR1 is MRHNA and CDR2 SNTAGT. The length of the CDR3 is 15 residues. This chain's CDR3 is CASRIGDNSNQPQHF. The DNA of the CDR3 is TGTGCCAGCAGGATAGGAGATAATAGCAATCAGCCCCAGCATTTT.

The CDR3 is CASTQRGQGNTGELFF. The CDR3 DNA sequence: TGTGCCAGCACCCAAAGGGGACAGGGGAACACCGGGGAGCTGTTTTTT. The chain links TRBV11-3 to TRBJ2-2; the match to TRBD1 covers 9 bases. The CDR3 is 16 amino acids. Germline lookup yields CDR1 SGHNT and CDR2 YENEEA. V gave up 7 bases and J gave up 1 base; unmatched junction bases: 7.

This clonotype occurred a few times. This chain uses TRBV29-1 with TRBJ1-2, with a weak D call TRBD1 (6 bases). CDR1 and CDR2 from the germline V gene are SQVTM and ANQGSEA. Deletions cut 6 bases from V and 8 bases from J, with 13 bases between. The CDR3 totals 11 residues. The DNA for the CDR3 is TGCAGCGTCAGGGGAAGAATAGGCTACACCTTC. Residues: CSVRGRIGYTF.

This clonotype has more than one count but fewer than ten. V and J are TRBV19 and TRBJ1-5, with D uncertain. The V gene's germline CDR1 is LNHDA and CDR2 SQIVND (reference sequence). The CDR3 runs 13 residues. Trimming removed 3 bases from V and 8 bases from J, with 11 bases in between. The CDR3 protein is CASSIMPGEPQHF. CDR3 in DNA: TGTGCCAGTAGTATCATGCCCGGGGAGCCCCAGCATTTT.

The chain couples TRBV28 to TRBJ2-7, with D tentatively TRBD1 (5 bases). Looked up from germline, CDR1 is MDHEN and CDR2 is SYDVKM. CDR3 size: 16 residues. The germline V and J ends were trimmed by 5 bases and 4 bases, with 21 bases remaining between them. CDR3 region: CASSLRSGHKLYEQYF. The CDR3 region has the DNA TGTGCCAGCAGTCTCCGGTCCGGACATAAACTGTACGAGCAGTACTTC.

The rearrangement uses TRBV28 and TRBJ2-5; 7 bases are shared with TRBD1. V lost 6 bases to trimming and J lost 4 bases; unmatched junction nucleotides: 14. Germline loops: CDR1 MDHEN, CDR2 SYDVKM. This CDR3 has 16 residues. The CDR3 protein is CASSSTIDRVGETQYF. CDR3 nucleotide sequence: TGTGCCAGCAGCTCTACCATCGACAGGGTCGGAGAGACCCAGTACTTC. The whole variable domain, remainder taken from reference TRBV28 and TRBJ2-5, is DVKVTQSSRYLVKRTGEKVFLECVQDMDHENMFWYRQDPGLGLRLIYFSYDVKMKEKGDIPEGYSVSREKKERFSLILESASTNQTSMYLCASSSTIDRVGETQYFGPGTRLLVL.

A few counts support this clonotype. DNA for the CDR3: TGTGCCAGCAGTCCTCGGGAGACCCAGCATTTT. Translated: CASSPRETQHF. This chain joins TRBV28 and TRBJ1-5, with no clear D. CDR3 length: 11 residues. Germline V gene sequence: CDR1 MDHEN, CDR2 SYDVKM. Trimming took off 5 bases at V and 11 bases at J, with 10 bases between the two ends.

The V call is TRBV13, the J call TRBJ1-1, with no clear D. The length of the CDR3 is 15 residues. Trimming pared 6 bases from V and 4 bases from J, leaving 18 bases between. Germline V lookup: CDR1 PRHDT, CDR2 FYEKMQ (reference sequence). CDR3 nucleotide sequence: TGTGCCAGCAGTCTACCCGGGGAAGCTAGCACTGAAGCTTTCTTT. This codes for CASSLPGEASTEAFF.

The chain employs TRBV12-3 or TRBV12-4 and TRBJ1-5; possible D gene TRBD1, 5 bases. V was trimmed by 5 bases and J by 2 bases, leaving 22 bases between them. This CDR3 has 18 amino acids. CDR3 loop: CASSPGRGGVGRNQPQHF. The DNA for the CDR3 is TGTGCCAGCAGTCCGGGACGAGGTGGGGTCGGGCGCAATCAGCCCCAGCATTTT.

This clonotype has a handful of counts. The J gene is TRBJ2-1, the V gene TRBV7-8; either TRBD1 or TRBD2 may fit D (5 bases each). Germline lookup yields CDR1 SGHVS and CDR2 FQNEAQ. This CDR3 contains 16 residues. The ends were cut back, 7 bases at V and 9 bases at J, with 25 bases in the middle. As DNA, the CDR3 is TGTGCCAGCAACCCCACGGGGCTAGCTCTTGGAGGTGAGCAGTTCTTC. It is translated as CASNPTGLALGGEQFF.

In nucleotides, the CDR3 is TGTGCCAGCGGCTTACCTGGCGGGGAGCTGTTTTTT. Translating gives CASGLPGGELFF. The chain employs TRBV12-3 or TRBV12-4 and TRBJ2-2; D is ambiguous. The germline V and J ends were trimmed by 8 bases and 7 bases, with 11 bases remaining between them. The CDR3 runs 12 residues.

V is TRBV20-1 and J is TRBJ2-3, with TRBD2 matching 10 bases. CDR3 length: 15 residues. Unmatched junction bases numbered 10, after V lost 4 bases and J lost 6 bases. Germline assignment: CDR1 DFQATT and CDR2 SNEGSKA (reference sequence). The CDR3 sequence is CSATGKGLAIDTQYF. The CDR3 DNA reads TGCAGTGCTACGGGAAAGGGACTAGCGATCGATACGCAGTATTTT.

The CDR3 reads CSARGGGVYFSEAFF. Here the CDR3 DNA reads TGCAGTGCTAGAGGGGGTGGTGTATATTTTTCTGAAGCTTTCTTT. The chain employs TRBV20-1 and TRBJ1-1; D is uncertain. Germline CDR1 and CDR2: DFQATT and SNEGSKA (reference sequence). The germline V and J ends were trimmed by 1 base and 6 bases, with 18 bases remaining between them. The CDR3 has 15 amino acids.

The table lists this clonotype with a few counts. This chain connects TRBV5-1 to TRBJ2-5; tentatively, D is TRBD2 (5 bases). Trimming stripped 2 bases from V and 5 bases from J, with 13 bases between. The CDR3 is 14 amino acids. Germline assignment: CDR1 SGHRS and CDR2 YFSETQ. The CDR3 DNA reads TGCGCCAGCAGCTTAGCGGATGGGGTGGAGACCCAGTACTTC. Translating it yields CASSLADGVETQYF. Complete variable domain (other parts from reference TRBV5-1 and TRBJ2-5): KAGVTQTPRYLIKTRGQQVTLSCSPISGHRSVSWYQQTPGQGLQFLFEYFSETQRNKGNFPGRFSGRQFSNSRSEMNVSTLELGDSALYLCASSLADGVETQYFGPGTRLLVL.

This clonotype was seen repeatedly, ten times or more. The gene calls are TRBV12-3 or TRBV12-4 and TRBJ1-5; D not certain. This CDR3 is built from 14 residues. V gave up 5 bases and J gave up 0 bases, with 8 bases separating them. DNA for the CDR3: TGTGCCAGCAGTCCAACAGCTAGCAATCAGCCCCAGCATTTT. Translated: CASSPTASNQPQHF.

The chain combines TRBV18 with TRBJ1-5; 9 nucleotides agree with TRBD1. The J segment lost 3 bases and the V segment lost 0 bases, leaving 3 bases of the junction unmatched. CDR3 length equals 16 residues. Germline lookup yields CDR1 KGHSH and CDR2 LQKENI. CDR3 sequence (DNA): TGTGCCAGCTCACCACCGGGACAGGGATTCAATCAGCCCCAGCATTTT. This encodes CASSPPGQGFNQPQHF.

The chain links TRBV20-1 to TRBJ2-6; D not resolved. The CDR3 has 16 amino acids. The germline V gene has CDR1 DFQATT and CDR2 SNEGSKA (reference sequence). V lost 3 bases, J lost 0 bases, and 12 bases lay in between. The CDR3 DNA reads as TGCAGTGCTAGGGCCGTTGCGACCTCTGGGGCCAACGTCCTGACTTTC. Translating gives CSARAVATSGANVLTF.

The chain joins TRBV5-1 to TRBJ2-1, with D unresolved. The CDR3 covers 15 residues. V was cut by 2 bases and J by 5 bases, with 14 bases left in between. Germline CDR1 is SGHRS and CDR2 is YFSETQ. The CDR3 region has the DNA TGCGCCAGCAGCTTAGGCGTTGTGGGCAACAATGAGCAGTTCTTC. It codes for CASSLGVVGNNEQFF.

This clonotype was recorded at least ten times. The V gene is TRBV29-1, the J gene TRBJ2-1; 8 positions agree with TRBD2. The junction had 8 bases not matched to a gene; V was cut back by 3 bases and J by 7 bases. CDR1 SQVTM and CDR2 ANQGSEA come from the germline V gene. The CDR3 is 14 residues long. CDR3 region: CSVDGLGGRNEQFF. Written as DNA, the CDR3 is TGCAGCGTTGATGGTCTCGGCGGGAGGAATGAGCAGTTCTTC.